This passage covers 26 T cell receptor beta chains from one sample sequenced in a study of shared T cell receptors in the human thymus (dated by TCRdb to the early 2020s). The library was generated by the immunoSEQ multiplex PCR assay. TCRdb holds this immuneACCESS table with in-frame rearrangements only. Some clones are missing; in checked studies, unresolved V genes explain under half, and the rest has no known cause. For this sample there are some 660,000 clones; more than 70% appear just once. Together, the top ten hold about 0.0094% of the sample. The data were also submitted as part of a second study, on human thymus T cells.

The sequenced sample was thymocytes. The source is a boy under two years old with a congenital heart defect. Donor details come from another sample of the same person, matched by shared clones.

V gene TRBV18 combines with J gene TRBJ2-1, with 9 positions matching TRBD2. Trimming cost V 0 bases and J 7 bases; bases outside gene matches: 7. Germline V gives CDR1 KGHSH, CDR2 LQKENI. The CDR3 sequence is 16 residues long. The CDR3 nucleotides read TGTGCCAGCTCACCACCCAAGCGGGGGGTCTATAATGAGCAGTTCTTC. Residues: CASSPPKRGVYNEQFF.

The gene calls are TRBV29-1 and TRBJ2-5; the match to TRBD2 covers 8 bases. Germline assignment: CDR1 SQVTM and CDR2 ANQGSEA. With V trimmed by 6 bases and J by 2 bases, 5 bases remained unmatched. This CDR3 has 13 residues. The CDR3 coding sequence is TGCAGCGTCACAGCGGGGGAACAAGAGACCCAGTACTTC. This codes for CSVTAGEQETQYF.

V usage is TRBV5-1 and J usage is TRBJ2-7; the D gene is possibly TRBD1 (6 bases). CDR1 and CDR2 from the germline V gene are SGHRS and YFSETQ. This CDR3 region has 11 residues. Trimming took off 4 bases at V and 4 bases at J, with 6 bases between the two ends. CDR3 in DNA: TGCGCCAGCAGCCAGGGGTACGAGCAGTACTTC. This gives the protein CASSQGYEQYF.

Written as DNA, the CDR3 is TGCGCCAGCAGCCAAGATCCACTCGGGCTAGCGGGAGGGCCGAGCACAGATACGCAGTATTTT. It yields the protein CASSQDPLGLAGGPSTDTQYF. This chain uses TRBV4-3 with TRBJ2-3, with 12 positions matching TRBD2. V dropped 0 bases and J dropped 0; count of bases not matched to a gene: 13. The CDR3 has 21 amino acids. Germline CDR1 LGHNA, CDR2 YSLEER.

This chain connects TRBV5-1 to TRBJ2-2, with D hard to call. Looked up from germline, CDR1 is SGHRS and CDR2 is YFSETQ. Trimming removed 4 bases from V and 3 bases from J, with 7 bases in between. CDR3 length equals 13 residues. The CDR3 DNA is TGCGCCAGCAGCCCGGTATACACCGGGGAGCTGTTTTTT. This encodes CASSPVYTGELFF.

This chain links TRBV5-1 with TRBJ2-7, with 9 bases aligning to TRBD1. The CDR3 covers 15 residues. The V gene's germline CDR1 is SGHRS and CDR2 YFSETQ. With 0 bases clipped from V and 2 bases from J, the junction kept 3 bases outside the gene matches. The CDR3, as DNA: TGCGCCAGCAGCTTGGCGACAGGGGGAGCCTACGAGCAGTACTTC. Its translation: CASSLATGGAYEQYF.

This chain connects TRBV6-6 to TRBJ1-5, with TRBD1 matching 7 bases. With V trimmed by 6 bases and J by 6 bases, 8 bases remained unmatched. This CDR3 is built from 14 residues. Per germline, CDR1 MNHNY and CDR2 SVGAGI (reference sequence). The CDR3 coding sequence is TGTGCCAGCAGGCGACAGGGATGGGCTCAGCCCCAGCATTTT. Amino acids: CASRRQGWAQPQHF.

V is TRBV4-3 and J is TRBJ1-5; TRBD1 agrees at 9 bases. Germline loops: CDR1 LGHNA, CDR2 YSLEER. Trimming cost V 0 bases and J 1 base; bases outside gene matches: 13. This CDR3 region has 20 residues. CDR3 in amino acids: CASSQDRVGTGKRSNQPQHF. CDR3 DNA: TGCGCCAGCAGCCAAGATCGGGTCGGGACAGGGAAGAGGAGCAATCAGCCCCAGCATTTT.

In its sample, this clone was seen once. This chain joins TRBV14 and TRBJ2-7, with TRBD2 matching 12 bases. The V gene end was trimmed by 3 bases and the J gene end by 7 bases; junction bases not matched to a gene: 10. The CDR3 is 16 residues long. Germline V lookup: CDR1 SGHDN, CDR2 FVKESK. CDR3 residues: CASSQGLAGPAGEQYF. CDR3 nucleotide sequence: TGTGCCAGCAGCCAGGGACTAGCGGGCCCAGCGGGAGAGCAGTACTTC.

The chain employs TRBV10-3 and TRBJ1-2; tentative D call: TRBD1 (6 bases). This CDR3 is 13 amino acids long. Germline lookup yields CDR1 ENHRY and CDR2 SYGVKD. V was trimmed by 6 bases and J by 5 bases, leaving 13 bases between them. The CDR3 DNA reads TGTGCCATCAGGGAGGGGACAACTTATGGCTACACCTTC. Translating it yields CAIREGTTYGYTF.

This clone was recorded once. The chain links TRBV5-6 to TRBJ1-5; D unclear. Germline values: CDR1 SGHDT, CDR2 YYEEEE. Trimming removed 0 bases at V and 1 base at J, with 11 bases between. This CDR3 is built from 16 residues. CDR3 residues: CASSLATHGSNQPQHF. The CDR3 DNA reads as TGTGCCAGCAGCTTGGCGACCCACGGGAGCAATCAGCCCCAGCATTTT.

The CDR3 region is CASSPGASAFTDTQYF. As DNA, the CDR3 is TGTGCCAGCAGTCCCGGGGCTAGCGCGTTCACAGATACGCAGTATTTT. This chain joins TRBV9 and TRBJ2-3; maybe TRBD2 (6 bases). This CDR3 has 16 residues. Germline V CDR1 and CDR2: SGDLS, YYNGEE. Trimming removed 5 bases at V and 2 bases at J, with 18 bases between.

The V and J genes are TRBV5-5 and TRBJ1-4; D might be TRBD1 (5 bases). Trimming shortened V by 4 bases and J by 8 bases, and 15 bases separated the two germline ends. There are 14 residues in the CDR3. Germline CDR1 SGHKS, CDR2 YYEKEE (reference sequence). The CDR3 here is CASSKKGEEEKLFF. The CDR3 DNA sequence: TGTGCCAGCAGCAAAAAAGGGGAGGAGGAAAAACTGTTTTTT.

The chain combines TRBV4-1 with TRBJ2-6; 12 bases are a match to TRBD2. V trimming: 0 bases; J trimming: 1 base; junction bases outside the gene matches: 10. The CDR3 has 21 residues. CDR1 is MGHRA, CDR2 YSYEKL, per germline. CDR3 in DNA: TGCGCCAGCAGCCAAGATCAAACTGGACTAGCGGGGATGTCTGGGGCCAACGTCCTGACTTTC. Translating gives CASSQDQTGLAGMSGANVLTF.

V gene TRBV5-1 combines with J gene TRBJ2-1; D not resolved. V was trimmed by 4 bases and J by 5 bases, leaving 16 bases between them. This CDR3 has 15 amino acids. CDR1 and CDR2 (germline): SGHRS, YFSETQ. The chain's CDR3 is CASSGVLSAHNEQFF. CDR3 DNA sequence: TGCGCCAGCAGCGGAGTCCTTTCCGCCCACAATGAGCAGTTCTTC.

This chain connects TRBV19 to TRBJ1-5; D unresolved. Germline lookup yields CDR1 LNHDA and CDR2 SQIVND (reference sequence). V was clipped by 4 bases and J by 6 bases, with 10 bases between them. This CDR3 spans 13 amino acids. The CDR3 DNA follows: TGTGCCAGTAGTAAGGAGGGAATTCAGCCCCAGCATTTT. Translation: CASSKEGIQPQHF.

The rearrangement uses TRBV28 and TRBJ2-2, with D possibly being TRBD1 (6 bases). This CDR3 is built from 15 residues. Germline V gene lookup returns CDR1 MDHEN and CDR2 SYDVKM. The ends were cut back, 7 bases at V and 4 bases at J, with 16 bases in the middle. The DNA of the CDR3 is TGTGCCAGCAAAAACGGACAGCTTGGCACCGGGGAGCTGTTTTTT. Translating it yields CASKNGQLGTGELFF.

The genes are TRBV28 and TRBJ1-1, with D possibly being TRBD1 (6 bases). This CDR3 region has 14 residues. Trimming cost V 6 bases and J 6 bases, with 17 bases left between them. Per the germline V gene, CDR1 is MDHEN and CDR2 is SYDVKM. The CDR3, as DNA: TGTGCCAGCAGCACCCTCCAGGGGAGGGCTGAAGCTTTCTTT. Encoded protein: CASSTLQGRAEAFF.

This chain joins TRBV4-1 and TRBJ1-2; the D is unclear. Trimming removed 0 bases from V and 1 base from J, with 12 bases in between. Germline V gives CDR1 MGHRA, CDR2 YSYEKL. CDR3 length: 16 amino acids. CDR3 sequence reads: CASSQDPRSVNYGYTF. The CDR3 bases are TGCGCCAGCAGCCAAGACCCCCGGTCCGTTAACTATGGCTACACCTTC.

This chain joins TRBV4-3 and TRBJ1-2; 8 positions match TRBD1. The CDR3 has 14 residues. Per the germline V gene, CDR1 is LGHNA and CDR2 is YSLEER. The J segment lost 7 bases and the V segment lost 2 bases, leaving 6 bases of the junction unmatched. Here the CDR3 reads CASSQRGQGFGYTF. The CDR3 region has the DNA TGCGCCAGCAGCCAACGAGGACAGGGATTTGGCTACACCTTC.

The chain links TRBV19 to TRBJ1-1; TRBD1 matches at 7 bases. CDR1 LNHDA and CDR2 SQIVND come from the germline V gene (reference sequence). The junction had 1 base not matched to a gene; V was cut back by 8 bases and J by 7 bases. The CDR3 consists of 10 residues. The CDR3 loop reads CASRDSEAFF. The CDR3, as DNA: TGTGCCAGTCGGGACAGTGAAGCTTTCTTT.

This rearrangement joins TRBV6-6 to TRBJ1-2, with D possibly TRBD1 on 5 matching bases. Germline CDR1 is MNHNY and CDR2 is SVGAGI (reference sequence). Between the trimmed V and J ends, which lost 1 base and 4 bases, there was a span of 13 bases. CDR3 size: 15 residues. The DNA of the CDR3 is TGTGCCAGCAGTTACTTCCTCGACAGAATCTATGGCTACACCTTC. Translating gives CASSYFLDRIYGYTF.

V usage is TRBV4-1 and J usage is TRBJ1-5, with 8 bases aligning to TRBD1. Losses at the gene ends were 0 bases for V and 4 bases for J; bases not matched to a gene: 8. CDR3 size: 17 residues. Looked up from germline, CDR1 is MGHRA and CDR2 is YSYEKL. Written as DNA, the CDR3 is TGCGCCAGCAGCCAAGAAGACAGGGGAAGGGGGAATCAGCCCCAGCATTTT. Protein product: CASSQEDRGRGNQPQHF.

This chain uses TRBV5-1 with TRBJ1-2; D remains unclear. Germline-derived CDR1 and CDR2 are SGHRS and YFSETQ. V shed 1 base and J shed 3 bases, with 13 bases lying between them. The CDR3 runs 15 residues. This chain's CDR3 is CASSLRRTGDYGYTF. In DNA, the CDR3 is TGCGCCAGCAGCTTGCGCCGGACGGGAGACTATGGCTACACCTTC.

This clone has a handful of counts. DNA for the CDR3: TGTGCCAGCATTCCTAAGGGGACAGGGTTCTATGAGCAGTACTTC. Protein product: CASIPKGTGFYEQYF. V gene TRBV27 combines with J gene TRBJ2-7, with 9 bases that match TRBD1. The ends lost 7 bases at V and 7 bases at J; junction bases unmatched: 14. Germline V gives CDR1 MNHEY, CDR2 SMNVEV (reference sequence). This CDR3 contains 15 residues.

The genes are TRBV19 and TRBJ2-7; 9 bases are shared with TRBD1. This CDR3 is 15 amino acids long. The V segment lost 6 bases and the J segment 8 bases; nucleotides outside the gene matches: 14. Germline V gene sequence: CDR1 LNHDA, CDR2 SQIVND (reference sequence). The CDR3 region is CASSLRDRVRDKQYF. The CDR3 nucleotides are TGTGCCAGTAGCCTCCGGGACAGGGTCCGCGATAAGCAGTACTTC.